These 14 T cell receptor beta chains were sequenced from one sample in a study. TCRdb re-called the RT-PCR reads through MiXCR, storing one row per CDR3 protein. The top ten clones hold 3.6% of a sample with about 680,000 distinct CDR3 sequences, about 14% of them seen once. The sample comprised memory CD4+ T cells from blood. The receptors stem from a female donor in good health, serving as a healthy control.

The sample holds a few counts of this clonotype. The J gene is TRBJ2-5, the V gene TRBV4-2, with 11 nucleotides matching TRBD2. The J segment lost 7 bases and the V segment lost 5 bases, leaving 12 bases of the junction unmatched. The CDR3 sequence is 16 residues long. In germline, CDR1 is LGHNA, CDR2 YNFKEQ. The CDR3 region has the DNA TGTGCCAGCAGCAATTCCGGGACTAGCGGCCGTAGGACCCAGTACTTC. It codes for CASSNSGTSGRRTQYF.

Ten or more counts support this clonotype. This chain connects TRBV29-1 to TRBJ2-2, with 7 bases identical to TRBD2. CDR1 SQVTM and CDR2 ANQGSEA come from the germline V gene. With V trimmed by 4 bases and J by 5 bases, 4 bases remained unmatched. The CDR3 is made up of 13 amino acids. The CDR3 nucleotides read TGCAGCGTTGGCTTCGGGGGGACCGGGGAGCTGTTTTTT. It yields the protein CSVGFGGTGELFF.

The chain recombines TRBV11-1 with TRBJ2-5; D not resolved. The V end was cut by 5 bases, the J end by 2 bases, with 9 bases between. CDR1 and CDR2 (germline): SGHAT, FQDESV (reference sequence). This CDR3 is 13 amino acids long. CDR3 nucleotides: TGTGCCAGCAGCGCAGGATTACAAGAGACCCAGTACTTC. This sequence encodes CASSAGLQETQYF.

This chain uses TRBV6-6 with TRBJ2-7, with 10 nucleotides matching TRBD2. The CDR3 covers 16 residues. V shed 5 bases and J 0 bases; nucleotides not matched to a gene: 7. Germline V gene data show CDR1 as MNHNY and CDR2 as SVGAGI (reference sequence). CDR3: CASSTGLAALSYEQYF. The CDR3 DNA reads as TGTGCCAGCAGTACTGGACTAGCGGCCCTCTCCTACGAGCAGTACTTC.

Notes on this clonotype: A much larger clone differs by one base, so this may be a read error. CDR3 DNA: TGTGCCAGCATCCCGGGGACAAGGGGCTACAATGAGCAGTTCTTC. Translating gives CASIPGTRGYNEQFF. The chain combines TRBV6-2 or TRBV6-3 with TRBJ2-1, with D perhaps TRBD1 (6 bases). This CDR3 comprises 15 residues. Trimming removed 7 bases at V and 3 bases at J, with 16 bases between. Per the germline V gene, CDR1 is MNHEY and CDR2 is SVGEGT.

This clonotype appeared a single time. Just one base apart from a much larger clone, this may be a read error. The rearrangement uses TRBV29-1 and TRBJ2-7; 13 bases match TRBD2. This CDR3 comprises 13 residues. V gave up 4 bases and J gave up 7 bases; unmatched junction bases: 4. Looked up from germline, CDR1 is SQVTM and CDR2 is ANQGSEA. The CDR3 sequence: CSVAGTSGNEQYF. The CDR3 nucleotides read TGCAGCGTTGCCGGGACTAGCGGGAATGAGCAGTACTTC.

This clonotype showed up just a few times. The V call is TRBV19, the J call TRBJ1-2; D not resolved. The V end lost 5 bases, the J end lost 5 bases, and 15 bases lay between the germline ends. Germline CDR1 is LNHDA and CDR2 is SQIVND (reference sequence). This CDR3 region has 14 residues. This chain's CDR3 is CASSLRPTGYGYTF. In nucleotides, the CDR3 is TGTGCCAGTAGTCTACGGCCGACTGGGTATGGCTACACCTTC.

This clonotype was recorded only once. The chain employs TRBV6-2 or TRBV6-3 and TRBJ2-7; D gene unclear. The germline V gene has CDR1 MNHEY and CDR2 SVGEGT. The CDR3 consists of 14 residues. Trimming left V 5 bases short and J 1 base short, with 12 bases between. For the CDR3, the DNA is TGTGCCAGCAGTAAGGGCGACAAATCCTACGAGCAGTACTTC. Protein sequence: CASSKGDKSYEQYF.

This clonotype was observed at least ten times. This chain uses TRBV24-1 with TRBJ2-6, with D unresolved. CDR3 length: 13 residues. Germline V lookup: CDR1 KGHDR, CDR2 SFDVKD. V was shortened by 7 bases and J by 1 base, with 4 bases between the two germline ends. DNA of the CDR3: TGTGCCACCAGGGAATCTGGGGCCAACGTCCTGACTTTC. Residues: CATRESGANVLTF.

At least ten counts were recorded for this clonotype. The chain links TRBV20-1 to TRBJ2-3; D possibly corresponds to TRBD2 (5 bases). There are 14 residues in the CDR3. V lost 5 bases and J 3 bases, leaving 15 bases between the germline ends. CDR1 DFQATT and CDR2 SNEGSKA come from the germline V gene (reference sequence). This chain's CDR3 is CSAGLVLETDTQYF. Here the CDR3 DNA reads TGCAGTGCTGGACTCGTTTTGGAGACAGATACGCAGTATTTT.

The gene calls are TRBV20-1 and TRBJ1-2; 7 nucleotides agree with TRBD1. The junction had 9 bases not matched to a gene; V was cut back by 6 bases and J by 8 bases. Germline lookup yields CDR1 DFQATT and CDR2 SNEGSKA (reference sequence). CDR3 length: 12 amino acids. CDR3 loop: CSAGTVTMGYTF. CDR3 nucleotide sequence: TGCAGTGCGGGGACAGTAACTATGGGCTACACCTTC.

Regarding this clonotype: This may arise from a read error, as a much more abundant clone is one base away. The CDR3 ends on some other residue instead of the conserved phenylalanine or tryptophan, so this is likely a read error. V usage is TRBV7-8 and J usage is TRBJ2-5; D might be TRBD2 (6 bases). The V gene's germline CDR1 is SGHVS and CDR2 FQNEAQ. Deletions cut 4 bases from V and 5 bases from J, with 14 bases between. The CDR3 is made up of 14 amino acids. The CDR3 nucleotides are TGTGCCAGCAGCTCCAGACCTGGGGGGGAGACCCAGTACCTC. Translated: CASSSRPGGETQYL.

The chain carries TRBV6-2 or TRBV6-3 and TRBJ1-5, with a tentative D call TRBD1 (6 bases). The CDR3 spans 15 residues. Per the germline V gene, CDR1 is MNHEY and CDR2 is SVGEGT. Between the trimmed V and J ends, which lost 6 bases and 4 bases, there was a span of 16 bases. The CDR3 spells CASRTGQLFNQPQHF. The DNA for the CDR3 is TGTGCCAGCAGGACCGGACAGCTATTTAATCAGCCCCAGCATTTT.

CDR3 DNA sequence: TGCGCCAGCAGCCAACCTGGACTTTACGAGCAGTACTTC. This codes for CASSQPGLYEQYF. The chain links TRBV4-1 to TRBJ2-7; D is perhaps TRBD2 (5 bases). Germline V gives CDR1 MGHRA, CDR2 YSYEKL. The CDR3 consists of 13 residues. V was cut by 2 bases and J by 4 bases, with 9 bases left in between.